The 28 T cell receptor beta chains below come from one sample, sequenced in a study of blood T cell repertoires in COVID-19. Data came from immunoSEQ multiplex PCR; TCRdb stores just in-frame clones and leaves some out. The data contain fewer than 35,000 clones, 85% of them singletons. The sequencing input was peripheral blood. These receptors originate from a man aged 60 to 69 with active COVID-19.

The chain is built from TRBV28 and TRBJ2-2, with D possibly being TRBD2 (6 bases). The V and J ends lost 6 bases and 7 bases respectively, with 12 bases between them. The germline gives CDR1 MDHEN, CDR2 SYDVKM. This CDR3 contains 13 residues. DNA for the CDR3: TGTGCCAGCAGGCTACTAGCTGTCGGGGAGCTGTTTTTT. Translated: CASRLLAVGELFF.

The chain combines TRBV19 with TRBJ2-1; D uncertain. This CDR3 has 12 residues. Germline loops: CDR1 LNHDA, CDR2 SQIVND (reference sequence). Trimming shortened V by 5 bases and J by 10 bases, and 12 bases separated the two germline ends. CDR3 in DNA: TGTGCCAGTAGTTCCGAGGCTTGGGAGCAGTTCTTC. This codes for CASSSEAWEQFF.

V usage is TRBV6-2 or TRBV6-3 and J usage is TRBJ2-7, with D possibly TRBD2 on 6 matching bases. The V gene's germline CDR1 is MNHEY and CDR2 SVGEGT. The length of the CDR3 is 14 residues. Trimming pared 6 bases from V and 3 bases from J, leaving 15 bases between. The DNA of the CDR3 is TGTGCCAGCAGCCAAAGGACTATCCACTACGAGCAGTACTTC. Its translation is CASSQRTIHYEQYF.

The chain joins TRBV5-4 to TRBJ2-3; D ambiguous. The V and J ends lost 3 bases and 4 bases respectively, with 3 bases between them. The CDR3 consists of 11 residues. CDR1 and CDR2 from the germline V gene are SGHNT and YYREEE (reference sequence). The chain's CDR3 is CASSSSDTQYF. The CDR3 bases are TGTGCCAGCAGCTCTTCAGATACGCAGTATTTT.

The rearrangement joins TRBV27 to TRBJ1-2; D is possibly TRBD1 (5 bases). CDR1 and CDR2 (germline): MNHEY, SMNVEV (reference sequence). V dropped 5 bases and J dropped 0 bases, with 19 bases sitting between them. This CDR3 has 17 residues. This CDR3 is CASSGFGEGRANYGYTF. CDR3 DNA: TGTGCCAGCAGTGGGTTTGGGGAGGGGAGGGCTAACTATGGCTACACCTTC.

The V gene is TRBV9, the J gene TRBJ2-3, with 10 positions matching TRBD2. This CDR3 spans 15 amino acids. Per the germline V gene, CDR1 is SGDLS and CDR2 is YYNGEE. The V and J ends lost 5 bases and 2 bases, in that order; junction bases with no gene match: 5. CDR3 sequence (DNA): TGTGCCAGCAGTCTAGCGGGAGTTCTCACAGATACGCAGTATTTT. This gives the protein CASSLAGVLTDTQYF.

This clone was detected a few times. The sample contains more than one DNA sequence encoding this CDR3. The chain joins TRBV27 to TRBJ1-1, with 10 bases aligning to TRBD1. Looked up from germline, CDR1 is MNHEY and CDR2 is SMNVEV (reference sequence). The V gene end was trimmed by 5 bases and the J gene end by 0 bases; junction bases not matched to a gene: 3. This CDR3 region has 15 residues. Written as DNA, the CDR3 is TGTGCCAGCAGTCCGACAGGGGGCCTGAACACTGAAGCTTTCTTT. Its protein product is CASSPTGGLNTEAFF.

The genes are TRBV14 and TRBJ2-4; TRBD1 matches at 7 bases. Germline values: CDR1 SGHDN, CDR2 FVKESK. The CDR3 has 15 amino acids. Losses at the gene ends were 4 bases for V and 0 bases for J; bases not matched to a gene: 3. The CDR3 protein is CASSRDSLAKNIQYF. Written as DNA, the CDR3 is TGTGCCAGCAGCCGGGACAGTTTAGCCAAAAACATTCAGTACTTC.

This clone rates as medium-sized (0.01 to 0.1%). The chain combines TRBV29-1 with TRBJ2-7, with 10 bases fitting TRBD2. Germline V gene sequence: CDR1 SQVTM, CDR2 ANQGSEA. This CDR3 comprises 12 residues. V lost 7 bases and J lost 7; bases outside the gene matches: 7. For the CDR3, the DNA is TGCAGCGCCGGACTAGCGGCGCAGGAGCAGTACTTC. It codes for CSAGLAAQEQYF.

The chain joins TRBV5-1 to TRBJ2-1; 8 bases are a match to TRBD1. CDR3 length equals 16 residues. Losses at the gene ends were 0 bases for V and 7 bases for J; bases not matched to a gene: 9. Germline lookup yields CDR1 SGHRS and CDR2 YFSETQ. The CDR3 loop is CASSLVVRGHGNEQFF. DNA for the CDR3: TGCGCCAGCAGCTTGGTGGTCAGGGGGCACGGGAATGAGCAGTTCTTC.

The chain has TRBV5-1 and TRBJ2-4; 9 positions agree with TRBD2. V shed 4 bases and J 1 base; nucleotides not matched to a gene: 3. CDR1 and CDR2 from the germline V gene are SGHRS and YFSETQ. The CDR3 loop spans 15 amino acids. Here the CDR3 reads CASSRREGAKNIQYF. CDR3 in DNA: TGCGCCAGCAGCCGGCGGGAGGGGGCCAAAAACATTCAGTACTTC.

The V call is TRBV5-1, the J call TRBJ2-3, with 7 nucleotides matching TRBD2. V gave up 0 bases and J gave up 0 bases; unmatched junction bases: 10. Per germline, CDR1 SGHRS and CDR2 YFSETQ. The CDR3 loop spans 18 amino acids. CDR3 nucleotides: TGCGCCAGCAGCTTGGCGGGTATAGCGGGCTCTAGCACAGATACGCAGTATTTT. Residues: CASSLAGIAGSSTDTQYF.

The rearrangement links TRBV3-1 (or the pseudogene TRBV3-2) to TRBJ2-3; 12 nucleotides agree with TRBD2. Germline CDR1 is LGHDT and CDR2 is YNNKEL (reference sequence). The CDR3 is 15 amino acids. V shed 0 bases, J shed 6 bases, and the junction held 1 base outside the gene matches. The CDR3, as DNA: TGTGCCAGCAGCCAAGAGCTAGCGGGAGGGGATACGCAGTATTTT. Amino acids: CASSQELAGGDTQYF.

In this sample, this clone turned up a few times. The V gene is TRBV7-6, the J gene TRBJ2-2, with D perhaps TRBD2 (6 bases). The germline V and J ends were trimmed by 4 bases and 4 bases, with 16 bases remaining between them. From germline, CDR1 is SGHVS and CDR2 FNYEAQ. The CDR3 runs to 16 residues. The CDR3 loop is CASSSSHGGTTGELFF. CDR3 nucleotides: TGTGCCAGCAGCTCCTCCCACGGCGGGACCACCGGGGAGCTGTTTTTT.

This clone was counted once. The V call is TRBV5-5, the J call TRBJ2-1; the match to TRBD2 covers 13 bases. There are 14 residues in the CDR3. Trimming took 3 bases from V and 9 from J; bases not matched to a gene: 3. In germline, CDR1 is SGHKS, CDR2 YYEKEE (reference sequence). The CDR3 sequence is CASSWGLAGLEQFF. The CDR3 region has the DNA TGTGCCAGCAGCTGGGGACTAGCGGGACTTGAGCAGTTCTTC.

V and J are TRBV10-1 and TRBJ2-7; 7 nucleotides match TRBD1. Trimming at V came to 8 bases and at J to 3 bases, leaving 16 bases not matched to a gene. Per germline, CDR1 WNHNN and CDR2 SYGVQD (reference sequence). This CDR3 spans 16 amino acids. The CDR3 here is CASLRRTGDRCYEQYF. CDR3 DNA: TGCGCCAGCCTAAGACGGACCGGGGACAGATGCTACGAGCAGTACTTC.

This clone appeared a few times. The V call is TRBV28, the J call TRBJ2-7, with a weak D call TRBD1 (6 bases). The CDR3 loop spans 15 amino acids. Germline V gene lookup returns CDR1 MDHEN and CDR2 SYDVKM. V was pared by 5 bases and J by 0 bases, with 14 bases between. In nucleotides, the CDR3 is TGTGCCAGCAGTGCCGGACAGCTGAGCTCCTACGAGCAGTACTTC. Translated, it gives CASSAGQLSSYEQYF.

The CDR3 sequence: CASSDHFTGGGTDTQYF. The CDR3 region has the DNA TGTGCCAGCAGTGACCACTTCACAGGGGGCGGCACAGATACGCAGTATTTT. The chain couples TRBV6-4 to TRBJ2-3; 9 bases fit TRBD1. The J segment lost 1 base and the V segment lost 2 bases, leaving 7 bases of the junction unmatched. The length of the CDR3 is 17 residues. Looked up from germline, CDR1 is MRHNA and CDR2 is SNTAGT.

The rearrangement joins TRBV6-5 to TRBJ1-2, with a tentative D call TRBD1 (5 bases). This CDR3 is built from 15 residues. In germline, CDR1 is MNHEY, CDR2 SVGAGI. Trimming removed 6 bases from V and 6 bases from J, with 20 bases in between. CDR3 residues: CASRPPSGGADGYTF. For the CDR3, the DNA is TGTGCCAGCAGACCGCCATCCGGAGGGGCGGATGGCTACACCTTC.

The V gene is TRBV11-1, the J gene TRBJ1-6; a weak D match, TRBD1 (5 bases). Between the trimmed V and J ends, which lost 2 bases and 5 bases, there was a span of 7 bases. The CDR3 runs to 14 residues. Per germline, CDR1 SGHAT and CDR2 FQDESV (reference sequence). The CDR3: CASSLRGNNSPLHF. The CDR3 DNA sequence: TGTGCCAGCAGCTTAAGGGGTAATAATTCACCCCTCCACTTT.

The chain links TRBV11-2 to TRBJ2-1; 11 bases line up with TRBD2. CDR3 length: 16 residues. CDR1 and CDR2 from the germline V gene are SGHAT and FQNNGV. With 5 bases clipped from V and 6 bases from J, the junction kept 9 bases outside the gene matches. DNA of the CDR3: TGTGCCAGCAGCCCCCCGACTAGCGGGAACCTCAATGAGCAGTTCTTC. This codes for CASSPPTSGNLNEQFF.

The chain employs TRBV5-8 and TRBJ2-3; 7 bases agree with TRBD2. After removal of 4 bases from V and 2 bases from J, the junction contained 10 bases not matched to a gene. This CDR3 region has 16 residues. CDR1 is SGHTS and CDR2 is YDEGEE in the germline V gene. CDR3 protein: CASSPWVGRPTDTQYF. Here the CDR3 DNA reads TGTGCCAGCAGCCCCTGGGTCGGGAGGCCCACAGATACGCAGTATTTT.

The CDR3 here is CATSITGVNTEAFF. CDR3 in DNA: TGTGCCACCTCGATAACAGGGGTTAACACTGAAGCTTTCTTT. The rearrangement links TRBV18 to TRBJ1-1, with 7 bases identical to TRBD1. CDR1 is KGHSH and CDR2 is LQKENI in the germline V gene. V shed 10 bases, J shed 2 bases, and the junction held 10 bases outside the gene matches. The CDR3 runs to 14 residues.

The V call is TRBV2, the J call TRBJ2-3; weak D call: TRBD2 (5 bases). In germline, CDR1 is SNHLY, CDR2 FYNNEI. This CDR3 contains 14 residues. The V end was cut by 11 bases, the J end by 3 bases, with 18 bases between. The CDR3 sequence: CAGRLDFKTDTQYF. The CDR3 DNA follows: TGTGCCGGACGGTTGGACTTTAAAACAGATACGCAGTATTTT.

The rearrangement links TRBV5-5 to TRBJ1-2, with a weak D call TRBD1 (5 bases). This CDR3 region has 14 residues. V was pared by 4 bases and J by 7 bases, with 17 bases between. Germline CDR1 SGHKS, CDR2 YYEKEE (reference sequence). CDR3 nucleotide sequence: TGTGCCAGCAGCGCCACGGGACTCTTAAGTGGCTACACCTTC. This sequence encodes CASSATGLLSGYTF.

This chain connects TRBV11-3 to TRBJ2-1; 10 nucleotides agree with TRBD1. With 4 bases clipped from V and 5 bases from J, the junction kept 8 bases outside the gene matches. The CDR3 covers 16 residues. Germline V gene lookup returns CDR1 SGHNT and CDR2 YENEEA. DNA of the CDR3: TGTGCCAGCAGCTCCGGTTCCGGGACAGGGGACAATGAGCAGTTCTTC. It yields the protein CASSSGSGTGDNEQFF.

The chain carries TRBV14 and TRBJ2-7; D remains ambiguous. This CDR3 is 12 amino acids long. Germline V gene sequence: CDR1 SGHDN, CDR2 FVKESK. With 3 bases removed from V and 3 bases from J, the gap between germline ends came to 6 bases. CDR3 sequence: CASSQYNYEQYF. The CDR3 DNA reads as TGTGCCAGCAGCCAGTATAACTACGAGCAGTACTTC.

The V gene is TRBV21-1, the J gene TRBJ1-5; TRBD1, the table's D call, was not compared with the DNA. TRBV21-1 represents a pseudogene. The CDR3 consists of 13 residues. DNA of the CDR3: TGTGCCAGCAAAAGGGGCGGCAATCAGCCCCAGCATTTT. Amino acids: CASKRGGNQPQHF.